This T cell receptor (beta chain) was identified in a study of blood T cell repertoires in COVID-19. Overall study context: Researchers got acute and convalescent COVID-19 samples from the United States, Italy and Spain. PBMCs, B-cell-depleted T cells, or T cells provided the cDNA or gDNA that made up the material.

Germline values: CDR1 SGHTA, CDR2 FQGNSA. Trimming removed 8 bases from V and 7 bases from J, with 14 bases in between. The CDR3 has 13 amino acids. Original methodology: Estimated nucleated cell counts came from reference gene primer amplification. Sequenced by immunoSEQ multiplex PCR; TCRdb stores in-frame clones only, minus some. The V and J calls and clone size come from that table; D and trimming were worked out from the DNA. This table has some 80,000 clones, 65% to 90% appearing once. This clonotype was obtained from a man aged 50 to 60 with COVID-19, enrolled during active disease. The chain recombines TRBV7-2 with TRBJ2-2, with D unresolved. Sequencing was carried out using peripheral blood. The CDR3 nucleotides are TGTGCCAGCTCGGAGAGGCGTGGCGGGGAGCTGTTTTTT. Translation gives CASSERRGGELFF.